This T cell receptor (beta chain) was identified in a study of T cell changes during pregnancy in multiple sclerosis. CDR3 length: 13 amino acids. In germline, CDR1 is SNHLY, CDR2 FYNNEI. Trimming cost V 8 bases and J 5 bases; bases outside gene matches: 8. Data came from immunoSEQ multiplex PCR; TCRdb stores just in-frame clones and leaves some out. Of about 56,000 clones in the sample, about 91% were seen once. The sample holds a few counts of this clone. This clonotype was sampled from a female donor with multiple sclerosis, enrolled in a pregnancy study. The sequencing here drew on peripheral blood, taken after pregnancy. This chain uses TRBV2 with TRBJ1-1; the match to TRBD1 covers 7 bases. The CDR3 DNA sequence: TGTGCCAGCTCATCACAGGGGAGTACTGAAGCTTTCTTT. Amino acid sequence: CASSSQGSTEAFF.